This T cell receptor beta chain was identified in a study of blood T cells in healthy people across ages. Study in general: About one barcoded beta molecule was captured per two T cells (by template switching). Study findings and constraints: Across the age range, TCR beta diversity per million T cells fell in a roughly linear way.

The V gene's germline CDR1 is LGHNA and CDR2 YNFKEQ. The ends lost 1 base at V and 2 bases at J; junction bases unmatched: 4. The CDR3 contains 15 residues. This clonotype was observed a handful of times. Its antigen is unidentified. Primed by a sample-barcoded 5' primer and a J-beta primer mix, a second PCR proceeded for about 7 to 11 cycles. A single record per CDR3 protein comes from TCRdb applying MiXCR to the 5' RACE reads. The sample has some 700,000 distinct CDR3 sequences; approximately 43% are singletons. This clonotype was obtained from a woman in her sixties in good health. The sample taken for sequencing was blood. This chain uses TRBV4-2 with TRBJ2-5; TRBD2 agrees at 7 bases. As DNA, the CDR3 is TGTGCCAGCAGCCAAGGGATTAGCGGGCAAGAGACCCAGTACTTC. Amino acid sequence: CASSQGISGQETQYF.